This T cell receptor (beta chain) was retrieved from a study of OX40 agonist ivuxolimab in advanced cancers. The V gene lost 3 bases and the J gene lost 13 bases, with 15 bases spanning the gap. The germline CDR1 and CDR2 sequences are SNHLY and FYNNEI. The CDR3 runs to 13 residues. Produced via immunoSEQ multiplex PCR; TCRdb's table is partial and in-frame only. The sample lists roughly 73,000 clones, almost 85% occurring once. The chain links TRBV2 to TRBJ2-2, with unresolved D. The source was CD4+ or CD8+ T cells sorted from blood, collected in a trial of the OX40 agonist ivuxolimab. The receptor's source is an adult with an advanced solid tumor such as melanoma, head and neck, liver or kidney cancer. CDR3 sequence (DNA): TGTGCCAGCAGTGAGTCTAGACCGCAAGGGCTGTTTTTT. Its protein is CASSESRPQGLFF.